A selection of T cell receptor beta chains follows, all from one sample in a study of T cells in Graves' hyperthyroidism and ophthalmopathy. TCRdb re-called the multiplex PCR reads through MiXCR, storing one row per CDR3 protein. The data contain hundreds of thousands of distinct CDR3 sequences, around 38% of them singletons. Sequencing input: blood. The receptors originated from a man aged 18 to 35 with Graves' hyperthyroidism. Each CDR3 is given with its conserved first and last residue. D genes are given only for firm matches. Clone size is shown for a subset of rows, as once, few, many or a class of expanded clone.

v_call,j_call,clone_size,d_call,cdr3_aa,cdr3_nt
TRBV7-3,TRBJ1-1,many,NA,CASSLEEGTEAFF,TGTGCCAGCAGCTTAGAAGAGGGCACTGAAGCTTTCTTT
TRBV7-3,TRBJ2-7,many,TRBD1,CASSPTGSPYEQYF,TGTGCCAGCAGCCCGACAGGGTCCCCCTACGAGCAGTACTTC
TRBV12-3/TRBV12-4,TRBJ1-2,NA,NA,CASRGDGTNYGYTF,TGTGCCAGCAGGGGGGACGGGACGAACTATGGCTACACCTTC
TRBV20-1,TRBJ1-1,NA,TRBD1,CSARMGTGENTEAFF,TGCAGTGCTAGAATGGGGACAGGGGAGAACACTGAAGCTTTCTTT
TRBV20-1,TRBJ1-6,NA,NA,CSARGQTGSYNSPLHF,TGCAGTGCTAGAGGCCAGACAGGCTCCTATAATTCACCCCTCCACTTT
TRBV20-1,TRBJ1-5,NA,NA,CSAREGVNQPQHF,TGCAGTGCCAGGGAGGGGGTCAATCAGCCCCAGCATTTT
TRBV29-1,TRBJ1-2,medium-sized,NA,CSVEDFSGILPYF,TGCAGCGTTGAAGACTTCTCAGGGATACTCCCTTACTTC
TRBV29-1,TRBJ2-7,many,NA,CSVEVRTATYEQYF,TGCAGCGTTGAAGTTAGGACAGCGACTTACGAGCAGTACTTC
TRBV7-9,TRBJ2-5,few,NA,CASSLAALGTQYF,TGTGCCAGCAGCTTAGCGGCCCTCGGAACCCAGTACTTC
TRBV2,TRBJ2-7,NA,NA,CASSESISANEQYF,TGTGCCAGCAGTGAATCAATCTCGGCAAACGAGCAGTACTTC
TRBV2,TRBJ2-7,many,NA,CASNLGGRGSYEQYF,TGTGCCAGCAATTTGGGGGGAAGGGGGTCCTACGAGCAGTACTTC
TRBV20-1,TRBJ2-7,NA,TRBD2,CSASMAGGNGQYF,TGCAGTGCTAGTATGGCGGGGGGGAACGGGCAGTACTTC
TRBV2,TRBJ2-7,NA,TRBD2,CARDMAGDYEQYF,TGTGCTAGAGATATGGCGGGAGACTACGAGCAGTACTTC
TRBV20-1,TRBJ2-7,NA,NA,CSARGGHGDYEQHF,TGCAGTGCTAGGGGGGGACACGGAGACTACGAGCAGCACTTC
TRBV6-5,TRBJ1-6,NA,TRBD1,CASSSRGQRSLHF,TGTGCCAGCAGTTCCAGGGGGCAAAGGTCCCTCCACTTT
TRBV5-1,TRBJ1-2,NA,NA,CASGGARGDYGYTF,TGCGCCAGCGGTGGGGCCCGGGGGGACTATGGCTACACCTTC
TRBV10-3,TRBJ1-2,NA,NA,CAISDLQGYGYTF,TGTGCCATCAGTGATCTCCAGGGCTATGGCTACACCTTC
TRBV29-1,TRBJ1-1,NA,TRBD1,CSMMDRGKTEAFF,TGCAGCATGATGGACAGGGGGAAAACTGAAGCTTTCTTT
TRBV11-1,TRBJ2-5,NA,TRBD2,CASSYGTSAKETQYF,TGTGCCAGCAGTTACGGGACTAGCGCTAAAGAGACCCAGTACTTC
TRBV5-1,TRBJ2-2,few,TRBD2,CASSWERAGGTGELFF,TGCGCCAGCAGCTGGGAGCGAGCGGGAGGAACCGGGGAGCTGTTTTTT
TRBV7-9,TRBJ1-5,NA,NA,CASSLGRGGAFLQPQHF,TGTGCCAGCAGCTTAGGGCGGGGGGGCGCCTTTCTTCAGCCCCAGCATTTT
TRBV4-1,TRBJ1-1,few,NA,CASSQEAGFTEAFF,TGCGCCAGCAGCCAAGAAGCCGGGTTCACTGAAGCTTTCTTT
TRBV12-3/TRBV12-4,TRBJ2-5,few,NA,CASSTAGVETQYF,TGTGCCAGCAGCACCGCAGGTGTGGAGACCCAGTACTTC
TRBV9,TRBJ2-5,NA,NA,CASGALGGPQETQYF,TGTGCCAGCGGCGCACTTGGGGGACCCCAAGAGACCCAGTACTTC
TRBV19,TRBJ1-4,NA,NA,CASSIDAQGSATNEKLFF,TGTGCCAGTAGTATAGACGCACAGGGAAGCGCAACTAATGAAAAACTGTTTTTT
TRBV20-1,TRBJ1-2,few,TRBD1,CSATRTGGFSGYTF,TGCAGTGCCACCCGGACAGGAGGTTTTAGTGGCTACACCTTC
TRBV19,TRBJ1-2,few,TRBD1,CASSIGNRGYGYTF,TGTGCCAGTAGTATAGGCAACAGGGGCTATGGCTACACCTTC
TRBV12-3/TRBV12-4,TRBJ1-4,few,NA,CASSLRPDNEKLFF,TGTGCCAGCAGTTTAAGGCCCGATAATGAAAAACTGTTTTTT